The 32 T cell receptor beta chains below come from one sample, sequenced in a study of shared clonotypes between healthy human individuals. Only in-frame clones appear in the TCRdb table, and some are missing; sequencing was by immunoSEQ multiplex PCR. The data hold about 460,000 clones, with 75% to 80% observed a single time. The sequencing sample was made of PBMCs. Receptors originate from a woman in her forties in good health. Some clones in this sample may be carry-over from other donors' samples.

The sample holds a few counts of this clone. The chain joins TRBV29-1 to TRBJ2-1; maybe TRBD1 (7 bases). Germline V lookup: CDR1 SQVTM, CDR2 ANQGSEA. With 6 bases removed from V and 8 bases from J, the gap between germline ends came to 14 bases. The CDR3 is made up of 12 amino acids. DNA for the CDR3: TGCAGCGTCAACAGGGGAGGCGATGAGCAGTTCTTC. Translating gives CSVNRGGDEQFF.

The chain joins TRBV28 to TRBJ2-6; D might be TRBD2 (6 bases). Germline V lookup: CDR1 MDHEN, CDR2 SYDVKM. Trimming removed 7 bases from V and 3 bases from J, with 13 bases in between. The CDR3 loop spans 15 amino acids. The CDR3 reads CASKEGTGGANVLTF. The CDR3 region has the DNA TGTGCCAGCAAGGAGGGGACCGGTGGGGCCAACGTCCTGACTTTC.

V gene TRBV6-6 combines with J gene TRBJ1-5; the D gene is possibly TRBD1 (6 bases). The V gene lost 7 bases and the J gene lost 4 bases, with 11 bases spanning the gap. This CDR3 is built from 13 residues. Germline-derived CDR1 and CDR2 are MNHNY and SVGAGI (reference sequence). The CDR3 is CASTMTGNQPQHF. The CDR3 DNA reads TGTGCCAGCACCATGACAGGTAATCAGCCCCAGCATTTT.

About this clone itself: At one of its ends the junction is not consistent with the germline gene, which may arise from a read error. The genes are TRBV5-1 and TRBJ1-2, with 8 bases identical to TRBD1. The CDR3 is made up of 14 amino acids. Looked up from germline, CDR1 is SGHRS and CDR2 is YFSETQ. The CDR3: CASTRQGTNYGYTF. In DNA form, the CDR3 reads TGCGCCAGCACCCGACAGGGGACTAATTATGGCTACACCTTC.

This clone was picked up one time. J is TRBJ2-7 and V is TRBV5-1; 9 nucleotides align to TRBD1. With 4 bases clipped from V and 4 bases from J, the junction kept 6 bases outside the gene matches. CDR3 length: 14 residues. Germline CDR1 and CDR2: SGHRS and YFSETQ. CDR3 nucleotide sequence: TGCGCCAGCAGCCCCGGACAGGGGAGGTACGAGCAGTACTTC. Protein: CASSPGQGRYEQYF.

The chain has TRBV12-2 and TRBJ2-7; TRBD1, the D gene given by the table, was not confirmed from the DNA. TRBV12-2 is a recognized pseudogene. The CDR3 runs 13 residues. The CDR3 bases are TGTGCAAGTCGCTTAGGGGACACCTACGAGCAGTACTTC. Protein product: CASRLGDTYEQYF.

This clone was seen more than once but under ten times. The chain links TRBV6-5 to TRBJ2-1; TRBD2 agrees at 8 bases. The germline gives CDR1 MNHEY, CDR2 SVGAGI. There are 15 residues in the CDR3. V trimming: 6 bases; J trimming: 2 bases; junction bases outside the gene matches: 6. In nucleotides, the CDR3 is TGTGCCAGCAGGAGATCGGGAGGGCCCTACAATGAGCAGTTCTTC. This translates into CASRRSGGPYNEQFF.

This clone was seen just once. Since a much larger clone is just one base distant, this may be a read error. The chain has TRBV7-2 and TRBJ2-1; 9 positions agree with TRBD2. CDR1 and CDR2 (germline): SGHTA, FQGNSA. The CDR3 consists of 15 residues. V trimming: 8 bases; J trimming: 8 bases; junction bases outside the gene matches: 13. The CDR3 is CASATGTSIEDEQFF. In nucleotides, the CDR3 is TGTGCCAGCGCCACCGGGACTAGCATAGAGGATGAGCAGTTCTTC.

A word on this clone: This sample also contains other DNA sequences that code for the same CDR3. The chain uses TRBV7-9 and TRBJ1-1; the D gene is possibly TRBD1 (5 bases). The CDR3 consists of 14 residues. V shed 1 base and J shed 5 bases, with 11 bases lying between them. Germline loops: CDR1 SEHNR, CDR2 FQNEAQ (reference sequence). The CDR3 spells CASSLGMGGTEAFF. The CDR3 nucleotides read TGTGCCAGCAGCTTAGGAATGGGGGGGACTGAAGCTTTCTTT.

The rearrangement joins TRBV11-2 to TRBJ2-1; 7 bases align to TRBD2. The V and J ends lost 1 base and 2 bases, in that order; junction bases with no gene match: 2. This CDR3 has 15 residues. The germline V gene encodes CDR1 SGHAT and CDR2 FQNNGV. CDR3 bases: TGTGCCAGCAGCTTAGTAGGACTAGCCTACAATGAGCAGTTCTTC. Residues: CASSLVGLAYNEQFF.

V and J are TRBV29-1 and TRBJ2-3, with a tentative D call TRBD1 (6 bases). The V and J ends lost 6 bases and 3 bases respectively, with 16 bases between them. The germline V gene encodes CDR1 SQVTM and CDR2 ANQGSEA. This CDR3 contains 14 residues. CDR3 amino acids: CSVYPQGITDTQYF. The CDR3 nucleotides are TGCAGCGTCTACCCCCAGGGGATAACAGATACGCAGTATTTT.

This chain links TRBV18 with TRBJ2-7; no firm D call. V dropped 3 bases and J dropped 2 bases, with 20 bases sitting between them. Germline V gives CDR1 KGHSH, CDR2 LQKENI. The CDR3 length is 17 residues. CDR3 DNA: TGTGCCAGCTCACCTACTAAAAGAAGTGGGCTAACCTACGAGCAGTACTTC. Its translation is CASSPTKRSGLTYEQYF.

For this clone: A much larger clone lies one base from this, so it may be a read error. The chain combines TRBV5-4 with TRBJ1-1; TRBD1 matches at 9 bases. The length of the CDR3 is 15 residues. Germline V gives CDR1 SGHNT, CDR2 YYREEE (reference sequence). CDR3 DNA: TGTGCCAGCAGCTTGACAGGGGGCTTGGGCACTGAAGCTCTCTTT. Amino acids: CASSLTGGLGTEALF.

This clone turned up a few times. The V and J genes are TRBV30 and TRBJ1-1; no reliable D call. The CDR3 sequence is 13 residues long. The V gene's germline CDR1 is GTSNPN and CDR2 SVGIG (reference sequence). Trimming stripped 2 bases from V and 1 base from J, with 8 bases between. This CDR3 reads CAWSPRRNTEAFF. The CDR3 coding sequence is TGTGCCTGGAGTCCACGTAGGAACACTGAAGCTTTCTTT.

This clone was seen only once. The chain carries TRBV4-2 and TRBJ2-3; 7 bases fit TRBD1. Looked up from germline, CDR1 is LGHNA and CDR2 is YNFKEQ. V lost 4 bases to trimming and J lost 0 bases; unmatched junction nucleotides: 7. The CDR3 is made up of 16 amino acids. The CDR3 loop reads CASSPLRGFSTDTQYF. The CDR3 DNA follows: TGTGCCAGCAGCCCGCTCAGGGGGTTTAGCACAGATACGCAGTATTTT.

The chain carries TRBV4-3 and TRBJ1-3, with a weak D call TRBD1 (6 bases). There are 16 residues in the CDR3. V was clipped by 1 base and J by 3 bases, with 13 bases between them. Per the germline V gene, CDR1 is LGHNA and CDR2 is YSLEER. The CDR3: CASSQAGEAGGNTIYF. Written as DNA, the CDR3 is TGCGCCAGCAGCCAAGCAGGGGAAGCCGGTGGAAACACCATATATTTT.

The chain links TRBV7-8 to TRBJ2-5, with TRBD2 matching over 12 bases. Trimming removed 7 bases from V and 5 bases from J; junction bases left unmatched: 8. Germline assignment: CDR1 SGHVS and CDR2 FQNEAQ. The CDR3 has 15 amino acids. This chain's CDR3 is CASNKLAGGSETQYF. CDR3 coding DNA: TGTGCCAGCAACAAACTAGCGGGAGGTTCGGAGACCCAGTACTTC. Complete variable domain (other parts from reference TRBV7-8 and TRBJ2-5): GAGVSQSPRYKVAKRGQDVALRCDPISGHVSLFWYQQALGQGPEFLTYFQNEAQLDKSGLPSDRFFAERPEGSVSTLKIQRTQQEDSAVYLCASNKLAGGSETQYFGPGTRLLVL.

The chain uses TRBV7-2 and TRBJ2-1; no reliable D call. CDR3 length: 12 amino acids. The germline CDR1 and CDR2 sequences are SGHTA and FQGNSA. Between the trimmed V and J ends, which lost 5 bases and 10 bases, there was a span of 12 bases. This chain's CDR3 is CASSPPRSEQFF. CDR3 in DNA: TGTGCCAGCAGCCCCCCAAGGAGCGAGCAGTTCTTC.

The V gene is TRBV29-1, the J gene TRBJ1-1, with D perhaps matching TRBD1 (5 bases). CDR1 SQVTM and CDR2 ANQGSEA come from the germline V gene. The V end was cut by 2 bases, the J end by 3 bases, with 10 bases between. The CDR3 loop spans 13 amino acids. The CDR3 bases are TGCAGCGTTGAACGCGGGGGAGACACTGAAGCTTTCTTT. It encodes CSVERGGDTEAFF.

CDR3 residues: CASSEALGQTYEQYF. CDR3 coding DNA: TGTGCCAGCAGTGAAGCGCTTGGACAAACCTACGAGCAGTACTTC. The J gene is TRBJ2-7, the V gene TRBV2; D perhaps matches TRBD1 (5 bases). The germline V and J ends were trimmed by 0 bases and 2 bases, with 11 bases remaining between them. This CDR3 has 15 residues. The germline CDR1 and CDR2 sequences are SNHLY and FYNNEI.

The chain is built from TRBV7-9 and TRBJ2-7; a weak D match, TRBD2 (6 bases). V lost 1 base and J lost 0, with 10 bases in between. The CDR3 runs to 15 residues. CDR1 and CDR2 from the germline V gene are SEHNR and FQNEAQ (reference sequence). The DNA for the CDR3 is TGTGCCAGCAGCTTAGGGGGACTCGGCTCCTACGAGCAGTACTTC. Translation: CASSLGGLGSYEQYF.

Of note for this clone: A single base separates this from a much larger clone, so it may be a read error. The CDR3 bases are TGTACCAGCAGCCCCCTGGGTAGCGGGAGTACAGATACGCAGTATTTT. Translating gives CTSSPLGSGSTDTQYF. V and J are TRBV5-6 and TRBJ2-3; TRBD2 aligns across 9 bases. Germline CDR1 reads SGHDT; CDR2 reads YYEEEE. The CDR3 totals 16 residues.

V gene TRBV27 combines with J gene TRBJ1-5; D ambiguous. V was trimmed by 6 bases and J by 2 bases, leaving 8 bases between them. The CDR3 extends over 13 amino acids. CDR1 is MNHEY and CDR2 is SMNVEV in the germline V gene (reference sequence). The CDR3 spells CASRNLGNQPQHF. CDR3 bases: TGTGCCAGCAGGAACCTTGGCAATCAGCCCCAGCATTTT.

CDR3 coding DNA: TGTGCCAGCAGTGAATTCCAGGGACACTCTGGAAACACCATATATTTT. This translates into CASSEFQGHSGNTIYF. V and J are TRBV25-1 and TRBJ1-3, with D perhaps TRBD1 (6 bases). Trimming left V 1 base short and J 0 bases short, with 10 bases between. This CDR3 has 16 residues. Germline V gene sequence: CDR1 MGHDK, CDR2 SYGVNS.

Comments on this clone: A far larger clone is one nucleotide away, so this likely arose from a read error. CDR3: CASSSQDRGFPEAFF. CDR3 DNA: TGTGCCAGCAGTTCACAGGACAGGGGGTTTCCTGAAGCTTTCTTT. The rearrangement links TRBV28 to TRBJ1-1, with 10 bases fitting TRBD1. Germline V gene sequence: CDR1 MDHEN, CDR2 SYDVKM. This CDR3 has 15 residues. The ends lost 4 bases at V and 6 bases at J; junction bases unmatched: 8.

The V call is TRBV18, the J call TRBJ2-3; D unresolved. The CDR3 is 14 residues long. Germline CDR1 is KGHSH and CDR2 is LQKENI. Trimming removed 1 base at V and 2 bases at J, with 7 bases between. The CDR3 sequence is CASSPRPLTDTQYF. CDR3 DNA sequence: TGTGCCAGCTCACCACGTCCCCTCACAGATACGCAGTATTTT.

The chain recombines TRBV6-5 with TRBJ2-1, with TRBD1 as a possible D gene (7 bases). V was clipped by 7 bases and J by 8 bases, with 9 bases between them. Germline assignment: CDR1 MNHEY and CDR2 SVGAGI. The CDR3 spans 11 residues. The CDR3 nucleotides are TGTGCCAGCACCAGGGGGGATGAGCAGTTCTTC. Amino acid sequence: CASTRGDEQFF.

This clone showed up just once. This sequence joins TRBV29-1 and TRBJ1-1; D perhaps matches TRBD1 (6 bases). V lost 6 bases, J lost 0 bases, and 11 bases lay in between. Germline values: CDR1 SQVTM, CDR2 ANQGSEA. The CDR3 has 13 residues. CDR3 coding DNA: TGCAGCGTCGGACAGCTGATGAACACTGAAGCTTTCTTT. It specifies CSVGQLMNTEAFF.

The genes are TRBV2 and TRBJ2-1; weak D call: TRBD2 (6 bases). CDR3 size: 14 residues. Germline lookup yields CDR1 SNHLY and CDR2 FYNNEI. V lost 7 bases and J 0 bases, leaving 10 bases between the germline ends. CDR3 bases: TGTGCCAGCAACCCGACTAGCTCCTACAATGAGCAGTTCTTC. Amino acids: CASNPTSSYNEQFF.

The table lists this clone with a few counts. V is TRBV7-9 and J is TRBJ2-7; the D gene is possibly TRBD2 (5 bases). V dropped 0 bases and J dropped 4 bases, with 7 bases sitting between them. This CDR3 is 13 amino acids long. Germline CDR1 and CDR2: SEHNR and FQNEAQ (reference sequence). Here the CDR3 DNA reads TGTGCCAGCAGCTTAGCGGGAGTTTACGAGCAGTACTTC. Translation: CASSLAGVYEQYF. The complete variable domain, with remaining parts taken from reference TRBV7-9 and TRBJ2-7, reads DTGVSQNPRHKITKRGQNVTFRCDPISEHNRLYWYRQTLGQGPEFLTYFQNEAQLEKSRLLSDRFSAERPKGSFSTLEIQRTEQGDSAMYLCASSLAGVYEQYFGPGTRLTVT.

The gene calls are TRBV9 and TRBJ2-5, with 13 bases lining up with TRBD2. The germline V gene encodes CDR1 SGDLS and CDR2 YYNGEE. V gave up 4 bases and J gave up 5 bases; unmatched junction bases: 5. The CDR3 spans 15 residues. CDR3 amino acids: CASSPRLAGGETQYF. As DNA, the CDR3 is TGTGCCAGCAGCCCGAGACTAGCGGGAGGCGAGACCCAGTACTTC.

This clone was recorded at least ten times. The CDR3 sequence: CAWTIGTYNEQFF. The CDR3 DNA reads as TGTGCCTGGACCATTGGGACTTACAATGAGCAGTTCTTC. The genes are TRBV30 and TRBJ2-1; a weak D match, TRBD2 (6 bases). This CDR3 region has 13 residues. With 4 bases removed from V and 4 bases from J, the gap between germline ends came to 11 bases. Per the germline V gene, CDR1 is GTSNPN and CDR2 is SVGIG (reference sequence).